This T cell receptor (beta chain) is drawn from a study of CD4 T cells in relation to SARS-CoV-2 and coronaviruses. The wider study: Crossreactive spike epitopes shared across donors were mapped to their HLA restriction. Study-wide findings and caveats: The cross-reactivity analysis covered only spike protein, not other viral proteins.

Before the COVID-19 pandemic, during about 2011-2019, CD4+ T cells were taken from unexposed donors. The cells were cultured for around ten days before CD4+ T cells were isolated. Cells permitting, SARS-CoV-2 S/N and four cold-coronavirus spikes were tested on unexposed-donor CD4+ T cells. Details on this clone: Its specificity is not known.

Data came from immunoSEQ multiplex PCR; TCRdb stores just in-frame clones and leaves some out. The data contain some 21,000 clones, about 80% of them singletons. Material for sequencing was CD4+ T cells from PBMCs, cultured in vitro. This receptor was identified in a human donor in good health.

The DNA for the CDR3 is TGTGCCAGCAGCTTGGAGGGACAGCGCTCCTACGAGCAGTACTTC. Translation: CASSLEGQRSYEQYF. The V gene is TRBV5-5, the J gene TRBJ2-7; 7 bases match TRBD1. Germline V lookup: CDR1 SGHKS, CDR2 YYEKEE (reference sequence). The J segment lost 0 bases and the V segment lost 0 bases, leaving 3 bases of the junction unmatched. The CDR3 has 15 residues. The complete variable domain, with remaining parts taken from reference TRBV5-5 and TRBJ2-7, reads DAGVTQSPTHLIKTRGQQVTLRCSPISGHKSVSWYQQVLGQGPQFIFQYYEKEERGRGNFPDRFSARQFPNYSSELNVNALLLGDSALYLCASSLEGQRSYEQYFGPGTRLTVT.